The 27 T cell receptor beta chains reported below all come from one sample, sequenced in a study of beta chain features in type 1 diabetes. Expressed TCRB transcripts got sequenced, as all isolated RNA was reverse transcribed. This table comes from immunoSEQ multiplex PCR, and its TCRdb copy is limited to in-frame clones, with some not included. The sample holds 240,000 or so clones, 25% to 30% seen once. Sequenced sample: central memory CD4+ T cells from blood. The receptors were gathered from a young man in good health.

The rearrangement links TRBV27 to TRBJ2-4; D perhaps matches TRBD1 (5 bases). V lost 5 bases and J 0 bases, leaving 11 bases between the germline ends. This CDR3 has 15 residues. The germline V gene has CDR1 MNHEY and CDR2 SMNVEV (reference sequence). The CDR3, as DNA: TGTGCCAGCAGTAAGGACAAGTTAGCCAAAAACATTCAGTACTTC. It is translated as CASSKDKLAKNIQYF.

Concerning this clone: Additional DNA sequences in this sample encode the identical CDR3. Here the CDR3 reads CASSVDPSGANVLTF. DNA of the CDR3: TGTGCCAGCAGCGTAGATCCCTCCGGGGCCAACGTCCTGACTTTC. The chain carries TRBV9 and TRBJ2-6; no reliable D call. In germline, CDR1 is SGDLS, CDR2 YYNGEE. V was clipped by 0 bases and J by 4 bases, with 8 bases between them. The CDR3 is 15 residues long.

The rearrangement uses TRBV29-1 and TRBJ2-3; the D is unclear. This CDR3 region has 10 residues. The germline V gene has CDR1 SQVTM and CDR2 ANQGSEA. The CDR3 region is CRTDTDTQYF. The CDR3, as DNA: TGCAGGACCGACACAGATACGCAGTATTTT.

CDR3 in amino acids: CASRNRRTGNTEAFF. The CDR3 nucleotides read TGTGCCAGCAGAAACCGCCGGACAGGGAACACTGAAGCTTTCTTT. This chain links TRBV2 with TRBJ1-1; TRBD1 matches at 7 bases. Germline loops: CDR1 SNHLY, CDR2 FYNNEI. V gave up 6 bases and J gave up 1 base; unmatched junction bases: 8. This CDR3 contains 15 residues.

This clone was counted only a few times. The gene calls are TRBV30 and TRBJ1-4; the D is unclear. This CDR3 has 13 residues. V was cut by 3 bases and J by 8 bases, with 13 bases left in between. Germline V CDR1 and CDR2: GTSNPN, SVGIG (reference sequence). This CDR3 is CAWRNSAGEKLFF. The CDR3 DNA reads as TGTGCCTGGAGGAACAGTGCCGGGGAAAAACTGTTTTTT.

The CDR3 loop is CAWRNRASGLANTGELFF. The DNA for the CDR3 is TGTGCCTGGAGAAATCGGGCTAGCGGCTTGGCGAACACCGGGGAGCTGTTTTTT. The chain is built from TRBV30 and TRBJ2-2; the match to TRBD2 covers 7 bases. The germline CDR1 and CDR2 sequences are GTSNPN and SVGIG (reference sequence). The CDR3 consists of 18 residues. The V gene end was trimmed by 3 bases and the J gene end by 0 bases; junction bases not matched to a gene: 13.

The chain carries TRBV7-6 and TRBJ2-1; D perhaps matches TRBD1 (5 bases). The CDR3 consists of 13 residues. V was clipped by 1 base and J by 5 bases, with 6 bases between them. Germline V lookup: CDR1 SGHVS, CDR2 FNYEAQ. The CDR3 DNA reads TGTGCCAGCAGCTTAGACAGGAACAATGAGCAGTTCTTC. This gives the protein CASSLDRNNEQFF.

The chain joins TRBV29-1 to TRBJ2-1; tentative D call: TRBD2 (7 bases). Trimming pared 7 bases from V and 0 bases from J, leaving 19 bases between. CDR1 and CDR2 from the germline V gene are SQVTM and ANQGSEA. This CDR3 contains 16 residues. For the CDR3, the DNA is TGCAGCGCCGGAAATGGGGGCGGGAGCTCCTACAATGAGCAGTTCTTC. As protein: CSAGNGGGSSYNEQFF.

This chain connects TRBV28 to TRBJ2-6; a weak D match, TRBD2 (6 bases). This CDR3 spans 18 amino acids. V was clipped by 5 bases and J by 0 bases, with 17 bases between them. CDR1 is MDHEN, CDR2 SYDVKM, per germline. The CDR3: CASSMPGTLSSGANVLTF. The CDR3 DNA is TGTGCCAGCAGTATGCCCGGGACTTTGAGCTCTGGGGCCAACGTCCTGACTTTC.

CDR3: CATSTSNYGYTF. The DNA of the CDR3 is TGTGCCACCAGCACGAGTAACTATGGCTACACCTTC. The chain uses TRBV15 and TRBJ1-2; unclear D gene. There are 12 residues in the CDR3. The V gene's germline CDR1 is LNHNV and CDR2 YYDKDF (reference sequence). Trimming cost V 4 bases and J 1 base, with 4 bases left between them.

This clone was seen more than once but under ten times. The chain carries TRBV29-1 and TRBJ2-5; D is unclear. Germline CDR1 is SQVTM and CDR2 is ANQGSEA. V lost 8 bases, J lost 2 bases, and 9 bases lay in between. The CDR3 length is 11 residues. The CDR3 loop is CSLVGQETQYF. The CDR3 DNA reads TGCAGCCTCGTCGGGCAAGAGACCCAGTACTTC.

The chain links TRBV7-2 to TRBJ2-5, with 9 nucleotides matching TRBD2. CDR1 and CDR2 (germline): SGHTA, FQGNSA. The CDR3 runs 14 residues. V dropped 1 base and J dropped 7; count of bases not matched to a gene: 4. The CDR3 nucleotides read TGTGCCAGCAGCTTAGTAGCGGGAGAGGGGACCCAGTACTTC. Protein: CASSLVAGEGTQYF.

Notes on this clone: A junction boundary mismatches the germline segment, possibly from a read error. Here the CDR3 reads CSIERLLNTEAFF. The CDR3 DNA sequence: TGCAGCATTGAGCGCCTATTGAACACTGAAGCTTTCTTT. The chain carries TRBV29-1 and TRBJ1-1, with D unresolved. The CDR3 length is 13 residues. Germline V gives CDR1 SQVTM, CDR2 ANQGSEA.

This clone has a handful of counts. This chain links TRBV4-1 with TRBJ2-7, with 10 bases identical to TRBD1. The CDR3 has 14 amino acids. CDR1 MGHRA and CDR2 YSYEKL come from the germline V gene. Trimming removed 4 bases from V and 7 bases from J; junction bases left unmatched: 7. CDR3 residues: CASSLRQGASEQYF. As DNA, the CDR3 is TGCGCCAGCAGCCTTCGACAGGGGGCGAGTGAGCAGTACTTC.

V gene TRBV14 combines with J gene TRBJ2-7; D is possibly TRBD1 (5 bases). Trimming cost V 0 bases and J 5 bases, with 14 bases left between them. The CDR3 sequence is 15 residues long. Germline values: CDR1 SGHDN, CDR2 FVKESK. The CDR3 DNA reads as TGTGCCAGCAGCCAAGACCAGGGAAGCATCCACGAGCAGTACTTC. It yields the protein CASSQDQGSIHEQYF. The full variable domain, rest sourced from reference TRBV14 and TRBJ2-7, is EAGVTQFPSHSVIEKGQTVTLRCDPISGHDNLYWYRRVMGKEIKFLLHFVKESKQDESGMPNNRFLAERTGGTYSTLKVQPAELEDSGVYFCASSQDQGSIHEQYFGPGTRLTVT.

This clone was picked up a small number of times. The V gene is TRBV18, the J gene TRBJ2-7; no clear D gene. The germline CDR1 and CDR2 sequences are KGHSH and LQKENI. Trimming removed 1 base from V and 2 bases from J, with 12 bases in between. The CDR3 has 15 amino acids. CDR3 coding DNA: TGTGCCAGCTCACCACTTGACCCAGCTACCTACGAGCAGTACTTC. Translating gives CASSPLDPATYEQYF.

V and J are TRBV25-1 and TRBJ2-1; tentative D call: TRBD2 (6 bases). With 5 bases removed from V and 2 bases from J, the gap between germline ends came to 16 bases. The CDR3 spans 16 residues. From germline, CDR1 is MGHDK and CDR2 SYGVNS. The CDR3, as DNA: TGTGCCAGCAGTCTTTTGGGCGGGACCACCTACAATGAGCAGTTCTTC. Its protein product is CASSLLGGTTYNEQFF.

The table lists this clone with many counts. Other DNA sequences in the sample encode the same CDR3. This chain uses TRBV12-5 with TRBJ2-7, with a weak D call TRBD1 (6 bases). There are 14 residues in the CDR3. Between the trimmed V and J ends, which lost 5 bases and 5 bases, there was a span of 16 bases. CDR1 and CDR2 (germline): LGHNT, FRNRAP. The chain's CDR3 is CASGQYRDWDEQYF. For the CDR3, the DNA is TGTGCTAGTGGTCAATACAGGGATTGGGACGAGCAGTACTTC.

This clone was found a few times. J is TRBJ2-1 and V is TRBV7-6; tentatively, D is TRBD1 (5 bases). V lost 2 bases to trimming and J lost 9 bases, with 11 bases between them. The CDR3 covers 13 residues. Looked up from germline, CDR1 is SGHVS and CDR2 is FNYEAQ. In nucleotides, the CDR3 is TGTGCCAGCAGCTTACGAACGACAGCTGAGCAGTTCTTC. It yields the protein CASSLRTTAEQFF.

This clone was observed a few times. This sequence joins TRBV29-1 and TRBJ1-1; D remains unclear. Germline V gene data show CDR1 as SQVTM and CDR2 as ANQGSEA. V gave up 3 bases and J gave up 5 bases, with 10 bases separating them. This CDR3 spans 12 amino acids. CDR3 nucleotide sequence: TGCAGCGTTGATCGGGGAGAGACTGAAGCTTTCTTT. Translation gives CSVDRGETEAFF.

The chain couples TRBV29-1 to TRBJ2-3; the D gene is possibly TRBD1 (6 bases). The CDR3 is 12 amino acids. The V end lost 4 bases, the J end lost 8 bases, and 13 bases lay between the germline ends. The germline V gene has CDR1 SQVTM and CDR2 ANQGSEA. DNA of the CDR3: TGCAGCGTTGGAGTCATAGGGGGTACGCAGTATTTT. The encoded protein is CSVGVIGGTQYF.

The chain is built from TRBV30 and TRBJ2-5; tentatively, D is TRBD2 (6 bases). The germline gives CDR1 GTSNPN, CDR2 SVGIG (reference sequence). Trimming took 0 bases from V and 7 from J, leaving 12 bases between them. The CDR3 extends over 13 amino acids. The CDR3 sequence is CAWSVGTGGTQYF. The DNA of the CDR3 is TGTGCCTGGAGTGTAGGGACTGGTGGGACCCAGTACTTC.

This clone has only a few counts. The chain employs TRBV7-2 and TRBJ2-1, with 7 bases identical to TRBD1. The germline CDR1 and CDR2 sequences are SGHTA and FQGNSA. The CDR3 is 13 amino acids. Germline trimming cut 5 bases from V and 10 bases from J; bases unmatched to any gene: 8. CDR3 amino acids: CASSPVTGNEQFF. In DNA, the CDR3 is TGTGCCAGCAGCCCGGTGACAGGGAACGAGCAGTTCTTC.

This clone was observed a handful of times. This rearrangement joins TRBV27 to TRBJ2-7; the match to TRBD2 covers 7 bases. With V trimmed by 4 bases and J by 4 bases, 10 bases remained unmatched. CDR3 length: 15 amino acids. Germline V gives CDR1 MNHEY, CDR2 SMNVEV (reference sequence). CDR3 sequence (DNA): TGTGCCAGCAGTTCCTCTGGCGGGAGAAGGTACGAGCAGTACTTC. Translation: CASSSSGGRRYEQYF.

The V call is TRBV7-6, the J call TRBJ2-3; 9 nucleotides match TRBD1. Losses at the gene ends were 4 bases for V and 6 bases for J; bases not matched to a gene: 14. Per germline, CDR1 SGHVS and CDR2 FNYEAQ. CDR3 length: 17 amino acids. The chain's CDR3 is CASSSRPGTGLGDTQYF. CDR3 nucleotide sequence: TGTGCCAGCAGCTCCCGTCCCGGGACAGGGTTGGGGGATACGCAGTATTTT.

Regarding this clone: Other DNA sequences in the same sample also yield this CDR3. The chain links TRBV20-1 to TRBJ2-1, with D unclear. CDR1 is DFQATT and CDR2 is SNEGSKA in the germline V gene (reference sequence). V was cut by 6 bases and J by 8 bases, with 8 bases left in between. The CDR3 sequence is 10 residues long. The CDR3 spells CSALRDEQFF. The CDR3 nucleotides read TGCAGTGCCCTTCGGGATGAGCAGTTCTTC.

This clone was detected only a few times. The chain has TRBV6-1 and TRBJ1-1, with 8 bases identical to TRBD1. J gave up 8 bases and V 4 bases, and 6 bases lay outside the gene matches. The CDR3 runs 13 residues. Germline values: CDR1 MNHNS, CDR2 SASEGT. CDR3 bases: TGTGCCAGCAGTGGGGCAGGGGGCAGGGAAGCTTTCTTT. It encodes CASSGAGGREAFF.